This TCR beta chain was captured by sequencing in a study of blood T cell repertoires in COVID-19. Turning to the study itself: Researchers got acute and convalescent COVID-19 samples from the United States, Italy and Spain. PBMCs, B-cell-depleted T cells, or T cells were the source of the cDNA or gDNA that made up the material.

The table came from immunoSEQ multiplex PCR; TCRdb's copy has only in-frame clones and leaves some out. The data hold about 68,000 clones, with 90% to 95% observed a single time. A Seattle source enrolled patients during active infection and followed them longitudinally. Sequencing input: peripheral blood. This clonotype was sampled from a man in his forties or fifties with COVID-19, enrolled during active disease.

The CDR3 protein is CASGVEGSTEAFF. The CDR3 DNA follows: TGTGCCAGCGGGGTGGAGGGGAGCACTGAAGCTTTCTTT. This chain joins TRBV7-9 and TRBJ1-1; D may be TRBD1 (5 bases). V was pared by 8 bases and J by 4 bases, with 14 bases between. The germline V gene has CDR1 SEHNR and CDR2 FQNEAQ (reference sequence). The CDR3 consists of 13 residues.